Listed below are T cell receptor beta chains from one sample, sequenced in a study of cytomegalovirus exposure and HLA in healthy donors. The protocol was immunoSEQ multiplex PCR, while the TCRdb copy is restricted to in-frame clones and leaves out a portion. The sample holds around 150,000 clones, over 65% seen once. The sample taken for sequencing was PBMCs. The receptor source for this set is a man aged 35-49 years in good health and CMV-seropositive. The CDR3 runs from the conserved cysteine through the conserved F or W. D genes are given only for firm matches. Rows may omit the clone size; those that give it use once, few, many or a size class.

TRBV6-5,NA,TRBJ2-7,NA,CAVARDNTYEQYF,TGTGCAGTGGCCCGGGACAACACCTACGAGCAGTACTTC
TRBV11-3,NA,TRBJ1-1,NA,CASSNRNTEAFF,TGTGCCAGCAGCAACAGGAACACTGAAGCTTTCTTT
TRBV18,NA,TRBJ1-1,NA,CASSPQRTENTEAFF,TGTGCCAGCTCACCCCAAAGGACAGAGAACACTGAAGCTTTCTTT
TRBV5-1,NA,TRBJ2-2,NA,CASGQPNTGELFF,TGCGCCAGCGGACAGCCGAACACCGGGGAGCTGTTTTTT
TRBV11-3,NA,TRBJ2-2,TRBD1,CASSLVLGQGDTGELFF,TGTGCCAGCAGCTTAGTTTTGGGACAGGGGGACACCGGGGAGCTGTTTTTT
TRBV7-3,NA,TRBJ2-7,TRBD1,CASSLSGQGSYEQYF,TGTGCCAGCAGCTTATCCGGACAGGGGTCCTACGAGCAGTACTTC
TRBV7-2,NA,TRBJ2-7,NA,CASSRQAIYEQYF,TGTGCCAGCAGCCGGCAGGCGATTTACGAGCAGTACTTC
TRBV19,NA,TRBJ1-2,TRBD1,CAGRQGNYGYTF,TGTGCCGGCCGACAGGGGAACTATGGCTACACCTTC
TRBV7-9,NA,TRBJ2-7,NA,CASSSTDYEQYF,TGTGCCAGCAGCTCCACAGACTACGAGCAGTACTTC
TRBV5-4,NA,TRBJ2-1,NA,CASSPQGNEQFF,TGTGCCAGCAGCCCTCAGGGGAATGAGCAGTTCTTC
TRBV11-2,once,TRBJ2-3,NA,CASSLTGTDTQYF,TGTGCCAGCAGCTTAACTGGCACAGATACGCAGTATTTT